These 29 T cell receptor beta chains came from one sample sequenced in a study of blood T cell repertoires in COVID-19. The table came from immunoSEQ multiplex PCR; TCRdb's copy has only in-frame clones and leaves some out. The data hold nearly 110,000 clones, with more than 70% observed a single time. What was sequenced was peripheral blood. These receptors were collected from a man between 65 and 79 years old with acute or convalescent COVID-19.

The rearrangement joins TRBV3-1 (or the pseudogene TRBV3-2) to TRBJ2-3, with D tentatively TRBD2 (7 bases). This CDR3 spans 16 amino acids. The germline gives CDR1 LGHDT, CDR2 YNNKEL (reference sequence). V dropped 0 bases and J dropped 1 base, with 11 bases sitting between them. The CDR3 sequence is CASSQEGGLGTDTQYF. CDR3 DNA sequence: TGTGCCAGCAGCCAAGAGGGGGGGCTAGGCACAGATACGCAGTATTTT.

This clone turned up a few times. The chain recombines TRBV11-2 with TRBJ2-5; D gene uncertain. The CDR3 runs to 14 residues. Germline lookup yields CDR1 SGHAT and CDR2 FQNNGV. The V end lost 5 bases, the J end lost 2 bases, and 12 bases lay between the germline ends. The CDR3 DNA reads TGTGCCAGCAGCCCGTCCTACTCTCAAGAGACCCAGTACTTC. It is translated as CASSPSYSQETQYF.

CDR3 in DNA: TGTGCCAGCAGTTACAAACAGGGGGCGGATTCACCCCTCCACTTT. Protein sequence: CASSYKQGADSPLHF. The gene calls are TRBV6-5 and TRBJ1-6; TRBD1 matches 9 bases. Germline CDR1 and CDR2: MNHEY and SVGAGI. The CDR3 length is 15 residues. The ends lost 2 bases at V and 8 bases at J; junction bases unmatched: 4.

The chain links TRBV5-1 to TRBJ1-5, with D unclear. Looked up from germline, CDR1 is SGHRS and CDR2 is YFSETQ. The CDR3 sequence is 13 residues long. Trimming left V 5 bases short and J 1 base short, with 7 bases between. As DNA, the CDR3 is TGCGCCAGCAGAGCTCTCAGCAATCAGCCCCAGCATTTT. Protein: CASRALSNQPQHF.

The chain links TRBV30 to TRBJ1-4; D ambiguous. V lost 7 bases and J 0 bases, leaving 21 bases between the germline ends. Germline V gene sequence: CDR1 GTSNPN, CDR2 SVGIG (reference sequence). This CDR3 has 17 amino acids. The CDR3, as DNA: TGTGCCTCTCCCGATAAGGCGGAGGGAGCAACTAATGAAAAACTGTTTTTT. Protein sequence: CASPDKAEGATNEKLFF. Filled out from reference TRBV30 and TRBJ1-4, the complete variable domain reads SQTIHQWPATLVQPVGSPLSLECTVEGTSNPNLYWYRQAAGRGLQLLFYSVGIGQISSEVPQNLSASRPQDRQFILSSKKLLLSDSGFYLCASPDKAEGATNEKLFFGSGTQLSVL.

For the CDR3, the DNA is TGTGCCAGCTCCCAAGGGGCAGTTATGAACACTGAAGCTTTCTTT. It is translated as CASSQGAVMNTEAFF. This sequence joins TRBV9 and TRBJ1-1; D is perhaps TRBD1 (5 bases). The CDR3 loop spans 15 amino acids. Trimming cost V 7 bases and J 0 bases, with 16 bases left between them. The germline V gene encodes CDR1 SGDLS and CDR2 YYNGEE.

CDR3 sequence (DNA): TGTGCCAGCAGCCGTGGGACTAGCGGGGGGGCCCCTAATGAGCAGTTCTTC. It specifies CASSRGTSGGAPNEQFF. The V call is TRBV3-1 (or the pseudogene TRBV3-2), the J call TRBJ2-1; 16 positions match TRBD2. CDR3 size: 17 residues. V lost 4 bases, J lost 7 bases, and 7 bases stayed unmatched. Germline V CDR1 and CDR2: LGHDT, YNNKEL (reference sequence).

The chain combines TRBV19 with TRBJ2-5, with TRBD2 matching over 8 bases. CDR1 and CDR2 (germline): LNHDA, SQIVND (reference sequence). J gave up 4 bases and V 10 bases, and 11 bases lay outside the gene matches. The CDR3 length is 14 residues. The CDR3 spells CATSSVSGGETQYF. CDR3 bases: TGTGCCACCTCGTCCGTCAGCGGGGGAGAGACCCAGTACTTC.

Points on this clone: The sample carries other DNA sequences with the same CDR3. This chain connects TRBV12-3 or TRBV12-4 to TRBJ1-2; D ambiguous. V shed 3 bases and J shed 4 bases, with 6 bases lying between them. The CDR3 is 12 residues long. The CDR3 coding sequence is TGTGCCAGCAGTTTCTCGGGCTATGGCTACACCTTC. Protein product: CASSFSGYGYTF.

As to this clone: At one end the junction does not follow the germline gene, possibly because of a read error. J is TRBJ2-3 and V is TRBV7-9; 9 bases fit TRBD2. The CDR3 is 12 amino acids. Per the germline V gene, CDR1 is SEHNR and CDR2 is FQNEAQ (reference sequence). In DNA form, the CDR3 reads TGTGCCACCAGCGGGGGGTTAGATACGCAGTATTTT. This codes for CATSGGLDTQYF.

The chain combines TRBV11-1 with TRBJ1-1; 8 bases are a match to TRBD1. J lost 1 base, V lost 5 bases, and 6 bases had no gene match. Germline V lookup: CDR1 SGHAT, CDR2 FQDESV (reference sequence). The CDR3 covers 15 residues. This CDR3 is CASSQKTGGNTEAFF. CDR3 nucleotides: TGTGCCAGCAGCCAAAAAACAGGGGGGAACACTGAAGCTTTCTTT.

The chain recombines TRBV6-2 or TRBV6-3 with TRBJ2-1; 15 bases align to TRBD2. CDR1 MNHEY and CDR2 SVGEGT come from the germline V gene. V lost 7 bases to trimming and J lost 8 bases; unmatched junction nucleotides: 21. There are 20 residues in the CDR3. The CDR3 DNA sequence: TGTGCCAGCACCCCGGGAAGGACTAGCGGGGGGGCCGGGATTTCAGATGAGCAGTTCTTC. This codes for CASTPGRTSGGAGISDEQFF.

Here the CDR3 reads CSVEGDSRQETQYF. The DNA for the CDR3 is TGCAGCGTTGAGGGGGACAGCCGGCAAGAGACCCAGTACTTC. The rearrangement links TRBV29-1 to TRBJ2-5; 7 bases line up with TRBD1. V shed 3 bases and J 2 bases; nucleotides not matched to a gene: 6. The CDR3 extends over 14 amino acids. CDR1 and CDR2 from the germline V gene are SQVTM and ANQGSEA.

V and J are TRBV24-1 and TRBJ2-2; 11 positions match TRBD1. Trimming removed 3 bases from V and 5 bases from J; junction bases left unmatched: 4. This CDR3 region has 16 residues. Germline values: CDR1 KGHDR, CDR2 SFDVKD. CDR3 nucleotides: TGTGCCACCAGTGATCCCGGGACAGGGGGGACCGGGGAGCTGTTTTTT. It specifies CATSDPGTGGTGELFF.

CDR3 amino acids: CASSLVRQGISGNTIYF. The CDR3 bases are TGTGCCAGCAGCTTGGTTCGCCAGGGAATTTCTGGAAACACCATATATTTT. V gene TRBV5-4 combines with J gene TRBJ1-3; a weak D match, TRBD1 (5 bases). With 0 bases removed from V and 1 base from J, the gap between germline ends came to 14 bases. The CDR3 has 17 residues. CDR1 is SGHNT and CDR2 is YYREEE in the germline V gene (reference sequence).

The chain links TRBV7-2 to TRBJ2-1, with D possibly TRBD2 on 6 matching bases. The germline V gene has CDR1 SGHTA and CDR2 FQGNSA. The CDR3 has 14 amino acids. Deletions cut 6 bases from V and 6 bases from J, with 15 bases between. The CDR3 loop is CASRPTRVGNEQFF. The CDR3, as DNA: TGTGCCAGCAGGCCGACTAGAGTCGGCAATGAGCAGTTCTTC.

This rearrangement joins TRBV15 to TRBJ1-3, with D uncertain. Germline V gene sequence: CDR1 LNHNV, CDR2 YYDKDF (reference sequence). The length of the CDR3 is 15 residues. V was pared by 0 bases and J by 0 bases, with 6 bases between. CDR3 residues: CATSREAVSGNTIYF. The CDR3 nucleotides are TGTGCCACCAGCAGAGAGGCAGTCTCTGGAAACACCATATATTTT.

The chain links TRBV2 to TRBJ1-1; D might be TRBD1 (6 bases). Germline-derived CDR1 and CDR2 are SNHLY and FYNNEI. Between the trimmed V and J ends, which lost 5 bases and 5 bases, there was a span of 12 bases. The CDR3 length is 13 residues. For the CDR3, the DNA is TGTGCCAGCAGTCTACAGGGTGAAACTGAAGCTTTCTTT. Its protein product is CASSLQGETEAFF. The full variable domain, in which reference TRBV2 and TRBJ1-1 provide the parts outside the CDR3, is EPEVTQTPSHQVTQMGQEVILRCVPISNHLYFYWYRQILGQKVEFLVSFYNNEISEKSEIFDDQFSVERPDGSNFTLKIRSTKLEDSAMYFCASSLQGETEAFFGQGTRLTVV.

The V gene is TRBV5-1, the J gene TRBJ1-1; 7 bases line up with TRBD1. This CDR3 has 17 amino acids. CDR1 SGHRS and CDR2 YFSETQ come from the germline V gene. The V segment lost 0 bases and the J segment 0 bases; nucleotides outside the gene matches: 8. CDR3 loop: CASSLAGNRGMNTEAFF. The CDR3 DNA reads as TGCGCCAGCAGCTTGGCCGGGAACAGGGGTATGAACACTGAAGCTTTCTTT.

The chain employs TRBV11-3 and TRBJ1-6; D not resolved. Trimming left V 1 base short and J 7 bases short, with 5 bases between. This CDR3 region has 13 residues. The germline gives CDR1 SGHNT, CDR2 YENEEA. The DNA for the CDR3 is TGTGCCAGCAGCTTAGGTAGAAATTCACCCCTCCACTTT. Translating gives CASSLGRNSPLHF. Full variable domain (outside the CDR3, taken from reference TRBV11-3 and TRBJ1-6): EAGVVQSPRYKIIEKKQPVAFWCNPISGHNTLYWYLQNLGQGPELLIRYENEEAVDDSQLPKDRFSAERLKGVDSTLKIQPAELGDSAVYLCASSLGRNSPLHFGNGTRLTVT.

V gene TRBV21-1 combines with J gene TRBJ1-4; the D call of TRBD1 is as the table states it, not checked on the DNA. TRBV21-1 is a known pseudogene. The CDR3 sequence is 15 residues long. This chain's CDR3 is CASTDTGATNEKLFF. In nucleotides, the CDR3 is TGTGCCAGCACGGACACTGGTGCAACTAATGAAAAACTGTTTTTT.

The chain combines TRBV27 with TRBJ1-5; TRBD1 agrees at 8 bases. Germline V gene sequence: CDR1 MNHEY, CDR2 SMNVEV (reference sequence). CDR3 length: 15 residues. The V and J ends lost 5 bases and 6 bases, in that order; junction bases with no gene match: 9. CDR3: CASSPRGLEVQPQHF. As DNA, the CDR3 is TGTGCCAGCAGTCCCAGGGGGCTTGAGGTTCAGCCCCAGCATTTT.

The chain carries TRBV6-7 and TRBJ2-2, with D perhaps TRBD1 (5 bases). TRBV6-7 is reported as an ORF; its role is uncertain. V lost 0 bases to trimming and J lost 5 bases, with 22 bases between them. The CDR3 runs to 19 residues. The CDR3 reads CASSYSPHVQGDGTGELFF. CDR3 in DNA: TGTGCCAGCAGTTACTCGCCTCACGTGCAGGGTGATGGGACCGGGGAGCTGTTTTTT.

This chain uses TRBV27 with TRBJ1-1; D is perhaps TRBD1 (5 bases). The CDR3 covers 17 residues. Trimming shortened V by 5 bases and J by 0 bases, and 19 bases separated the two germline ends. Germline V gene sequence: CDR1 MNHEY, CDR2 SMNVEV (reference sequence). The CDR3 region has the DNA TGTGCCAGCAGTGCCGGCGAGAGCCGGGGGATGAACACTGAAGCTTTCTTT. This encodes CASSAGESRGMNTEAFF.

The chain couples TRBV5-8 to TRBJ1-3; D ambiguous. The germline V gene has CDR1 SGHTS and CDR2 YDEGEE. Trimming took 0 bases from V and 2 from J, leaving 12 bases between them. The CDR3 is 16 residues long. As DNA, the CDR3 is TGTGCCAGCAGCTTGGTCAAAACAGCTGCTGGAAACACCATATATTTT. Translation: CASSLVKTAAGNTIYF.

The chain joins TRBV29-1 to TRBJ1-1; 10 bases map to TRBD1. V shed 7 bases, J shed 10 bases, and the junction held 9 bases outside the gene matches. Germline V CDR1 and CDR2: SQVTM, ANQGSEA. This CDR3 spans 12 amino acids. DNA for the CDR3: TGCAGCGCCGGGACAGGGGACCTCGGAGCTTTCTTT. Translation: CSAGTGDLGAFF.

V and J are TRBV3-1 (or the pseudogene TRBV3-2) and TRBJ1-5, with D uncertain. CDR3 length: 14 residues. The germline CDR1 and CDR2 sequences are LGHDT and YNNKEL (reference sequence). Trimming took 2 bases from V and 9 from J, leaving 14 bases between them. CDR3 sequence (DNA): TGTGCCAGCAGCCAATCACAGACCCTACCGCCCCAGCATTTT. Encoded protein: CASSQSQTLPPQHF.

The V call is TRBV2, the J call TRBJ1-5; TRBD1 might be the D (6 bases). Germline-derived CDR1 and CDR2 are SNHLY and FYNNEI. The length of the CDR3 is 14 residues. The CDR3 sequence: CASGWDTYNQPQHF. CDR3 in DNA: TGTGCGAGCGGTTGGGACACATACAATCAGCCCCAGCATTTT.

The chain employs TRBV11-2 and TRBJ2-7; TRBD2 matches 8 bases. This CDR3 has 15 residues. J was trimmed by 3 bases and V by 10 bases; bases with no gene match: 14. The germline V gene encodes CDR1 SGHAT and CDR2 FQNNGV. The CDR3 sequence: CATSVGRGDLYEQYF. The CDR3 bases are TGTGCCACCTCCGTGGGGCGGGGGGACCTCTACGAGCAGTACTTC. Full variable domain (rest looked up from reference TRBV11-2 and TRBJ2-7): EAGVAQSPRYKIIEKRQSVAFWCNPISGHATLYWYQQILGQGPKLLIQFQNNGVVDDSQLPKDRFSAERLKGVDSTLKIQPAKLEDSAVYLCATSVGRGDLYEQYFGPGTRLTVT.